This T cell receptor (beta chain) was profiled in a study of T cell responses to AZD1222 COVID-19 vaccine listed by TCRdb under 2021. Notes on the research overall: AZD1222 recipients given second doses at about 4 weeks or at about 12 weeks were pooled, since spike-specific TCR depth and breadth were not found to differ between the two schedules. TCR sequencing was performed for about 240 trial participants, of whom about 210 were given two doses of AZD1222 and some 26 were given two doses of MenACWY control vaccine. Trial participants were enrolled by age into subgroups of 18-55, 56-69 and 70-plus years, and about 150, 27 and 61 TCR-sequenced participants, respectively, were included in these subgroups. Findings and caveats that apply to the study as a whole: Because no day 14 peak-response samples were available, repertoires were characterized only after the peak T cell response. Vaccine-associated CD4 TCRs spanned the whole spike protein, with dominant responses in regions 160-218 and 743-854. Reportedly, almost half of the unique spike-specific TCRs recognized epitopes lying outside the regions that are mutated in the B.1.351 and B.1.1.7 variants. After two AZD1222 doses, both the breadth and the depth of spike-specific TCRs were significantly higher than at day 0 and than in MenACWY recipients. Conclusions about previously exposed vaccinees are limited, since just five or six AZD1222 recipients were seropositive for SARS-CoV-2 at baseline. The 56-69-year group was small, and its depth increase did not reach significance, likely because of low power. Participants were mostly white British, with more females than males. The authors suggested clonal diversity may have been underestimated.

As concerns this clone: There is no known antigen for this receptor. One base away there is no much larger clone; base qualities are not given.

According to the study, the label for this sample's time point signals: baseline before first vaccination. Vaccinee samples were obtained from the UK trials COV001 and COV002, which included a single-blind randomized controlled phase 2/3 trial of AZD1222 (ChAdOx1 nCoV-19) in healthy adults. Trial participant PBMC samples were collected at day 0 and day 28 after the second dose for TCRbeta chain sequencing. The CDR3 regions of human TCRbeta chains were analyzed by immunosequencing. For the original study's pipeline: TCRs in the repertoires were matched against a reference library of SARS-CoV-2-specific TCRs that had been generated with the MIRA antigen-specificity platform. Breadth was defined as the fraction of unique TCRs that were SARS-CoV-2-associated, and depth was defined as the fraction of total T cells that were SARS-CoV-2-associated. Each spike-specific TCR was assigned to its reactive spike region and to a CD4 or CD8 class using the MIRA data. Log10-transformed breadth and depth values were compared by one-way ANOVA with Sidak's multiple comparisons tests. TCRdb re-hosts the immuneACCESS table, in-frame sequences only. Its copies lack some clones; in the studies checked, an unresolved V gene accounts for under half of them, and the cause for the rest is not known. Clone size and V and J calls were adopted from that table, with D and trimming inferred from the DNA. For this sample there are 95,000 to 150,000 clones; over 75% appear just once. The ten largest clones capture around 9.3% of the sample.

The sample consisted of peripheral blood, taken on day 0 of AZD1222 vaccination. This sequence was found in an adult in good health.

The DNA reads as follows: TGTGCCAGCAGCCCGAGGGGGGGAACGAACAATGAGCAGTTCTTC. This codes for CASSPRGGTNNEQFF. The rearrangement combines TRBV7-2 with TRBJ2-1; the best D guess is TRBD2, with 7 bases matching. The trim is 5 bases for V and 5 bases for J, with a gap of 16 bases between the germline ends. CDR1 SGHTA and CDR2 FQGNSA are derived from the germline V gene. The CDR3 runs 15 residues from the cysteine to the phenylalanine. Here the CDR3 DNA is all that survives: 45 bases in frame from base 1.